This T cell receptor beta chain was sequenced during a study of control samples from healthy donors and cancer patients. CDR3 length: 14 residues. Germline CDR1 MDHEN, CDR2 SYDVKM. V was clipped by 7 bases and J by 1 base, with 13 bases between them. Assay: immunoSEQ multiplex PCR; the TCRdb copy retains only in-frame clones and omits some. The profile shows some 150,000 clones, about 93% of them singletons. Material for sequencing was blood. The chain is built from TRBV28 and TRBJ1-2; no definite D call. This receptor was taken from a middle-aged man in good health. The CDR3 DNA is TGTGCCAGCATGAACAGTGATTTTAACTATGGCTACACCTTC. Amino acid sequence: CASMNSDFNYGYTF.